The 4 T cell receptor beta chains below were found in one sample sequenced in a study of Graves' ophthalmopathy and Graves' hyperthyroidism. The authors amplified TCR beta CDR3 regions from RNA transcripts. The authors performed first-round RT-PCR with HTBI primers and then a second-round multiplex PCR. MiXCR, applied by TCRdb to the multiplex PCR reads, yields one record per CDR3 protein. The profile shows hundreds of thousands of distinct CDR3 sequences, more than 40% of them singletons. The sample consisted of peripheral blood. Receptor source: an adult man with Graves' ophthalmopathy.

The chain is built from TRBV10-2 and TRBJ2-7; TRBD1 or TRBD2 may be the D gene (5 bases each). This CDR3 contains 15 residues. V lost 0 bases and J 5 bases, leaving 14 bases between the germline ends. Germline values: CDR1 WSHSY, CDR2 SAAADI. The CDR3 DNA follows: TGCGCCAGCAGTGAGTCGATCGGGGCGATTAACGAGCAGTACTTC. Translating gives CASSESIGAINEQYF.

This clonotype has ten or more counts. The rearrangement joins TRBV4-1 to TRBJ2-5; tentative D call: TRBD2 (6 bases). V lost 5 bases, J lost 1 base, and 17 bases lay in between. The CDR3 runs to 16 residues. CDR1 is MGHRA and CDR2 is YSYEKL in the germline V gene. Written as DNA, the CDR3 is TGCGCCAGCAGCTCCCCTGGCGGAGGGTCCCAAGAGACCCAGTACTTC. Translation: CASSSPGGGSQETQYF.

This sequence joins TRBV29-1 and TRBJ2-5, with 10 bases lining up with TRBD1. The trim removed 8 bases at V and 4 bases at J, leaving 10 bases unmatched. The CDR3 length is 14 residues. Per germline, CDR1 SQVTM and CDR2 ANQGSEA. The DNA of the CDR3 is TGCAGCTTAGCCCGGACAGGGGGGGGAGAGACCCAGTACTTC. This translates into CSLARTGGGETQYF.

Turning to this clonotype: This could be a read error, since a much larger clone is one nucleotide away. The CDR3 nucleotides read TGTGCCAGCACTCCAGGGGGGGCGCAAGAGACCCAGTACTTC. Translation: CASTPGGAQETQYF. The chain uses TRBV19 and TRBJ2-5; either TRBD1 or TRBD2 may fit D (7 bases each). CDR1 is LNHDA and CDR2 is SQIVND in the germline V gene (reference sequence). Trimming took off 9 bases at V and 2 bases at J, with 16 bases between the two ends. The CDR3 totals 14 residues.